Reported below is one T cell receptor beta chain. These data belong to a study of blood T cell repertoires in COVID-19. The data were produced by immunoSEQ multiplex PCR, yet TCRdb's version contains in-frame clones alone and is incomplete. The table has around 230,000 clones, around 85% seen once. Trimming shortened V by 7 bases and J by 9 bases, and 10 bases separated the two germline ends. Germline V CDR1 and CDR2: SEHNR, FQNEAQ (reference sequence). CDR3 length: 11 residues. Specimen: peripheral blood. The chain uses TRBV7-9 and TRBJ2-1; D gene ambiguous. This TCR was recovered from a woman aged 80 or older with acute or convalescent COVID-19. Here the CDR3 reads CASTSSLEQFF. In nucleotides, the CDR3 is TGTGCCAGCACCTCCTCTCTTGAGCAGTTCTTC. Variable domain in full (rest from reference TRBV7-9 and TRBJ2-1): DTGVSQNPRHKITKRGQNVTFRCDPISEHNRLYWYRQTLGQGPEFLTYFQNEAQLEKSRLLSDRFSAERPKGSFSTLEIQRTEQGDSAMYLCASTSSLEQFFGPGTRLTVL.